This paragraph reports one T cell receptor (beta chain). The assay was immunoSEQ multiplex PCR, and TCRdb's table has in-frame clones only and misses some. Counted here are roughly 100,000 clones, 80% to 95% occurring once; the ten biggest clones make up about 3%. The data originate from a study of control samples from healthy donors and cancer patients. The CDR3 contains 15 residues. Germline assignment: CDR1 SGHTA and CDR2 FQGNSA. V shed 5 bases, J shed 5 bases, and the junction held 8 bases outside the gene matches. The sample consisted of blood. This chain links TRBV7-2 with TRBJ2-1; 8 bases are a match to TRBD2. The source is a human donor in good health. The donor label of this sample is uncertain. The DNA of the CDR3 is TGTGCCAGCAGCCAAAAGCGGGGGAACAACAATGAGCAGTTCTTC. It translates to CASSQKRGNNNEQFF.